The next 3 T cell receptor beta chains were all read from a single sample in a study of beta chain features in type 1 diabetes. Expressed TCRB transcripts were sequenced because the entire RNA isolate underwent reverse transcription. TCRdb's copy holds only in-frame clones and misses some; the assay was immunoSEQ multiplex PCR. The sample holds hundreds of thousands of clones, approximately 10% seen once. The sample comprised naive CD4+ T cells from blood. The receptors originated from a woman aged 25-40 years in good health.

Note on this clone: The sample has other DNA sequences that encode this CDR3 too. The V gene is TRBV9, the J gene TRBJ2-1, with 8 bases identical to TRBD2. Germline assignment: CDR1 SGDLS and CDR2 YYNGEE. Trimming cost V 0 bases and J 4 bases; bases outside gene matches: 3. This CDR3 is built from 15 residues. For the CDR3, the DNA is TGTGCCAGCAGCGTAGGATTAGCGGGGTACAATGAGCAGTTCTTC. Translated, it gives CASSVGLAGYNEQFF.

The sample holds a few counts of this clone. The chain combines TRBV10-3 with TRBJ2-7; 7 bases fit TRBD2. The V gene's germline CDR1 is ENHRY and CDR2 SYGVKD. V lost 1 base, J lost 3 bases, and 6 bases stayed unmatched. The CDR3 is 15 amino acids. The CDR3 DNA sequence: TGTGCCATCAGTGAGTTTGCGGGAGCCCTCTACGAGCAGTACTTC. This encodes CAISEFAGALYEQYF.

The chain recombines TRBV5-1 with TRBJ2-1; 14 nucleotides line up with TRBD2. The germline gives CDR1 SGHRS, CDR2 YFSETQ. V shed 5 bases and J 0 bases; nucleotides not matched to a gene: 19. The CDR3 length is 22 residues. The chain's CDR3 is CASSWLAGPRTSGGSSYNEQFF. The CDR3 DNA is TGCGCCAGCAGTTGGTTGGCGGGACCTCGGACTAGCGGGGGGAGCTCCTACAATGAGCAGTTCTTC.